The clone carrying this TCR beta chain was recorded a few times. Trimming removed 3 bases from V and 0 bases from J, with 7 bases in between. This CDR3 spans 13 amino acids. The germline gives CDR1 DFQATT, CDR2 SNEGSKA (reference sequence). Making TCR cDNA involved 5'RACE template switching, which added UMIs and a universal primer site. TCRdb processed the 5' RACE reads anew with MiXCR; each CDR3 protein has one entry. The repertoire holds just under 600,000 distinct CDR3 sequences, with approximately 13% as singletons. This entry belongs to a study of T cells after yellow fever vaccination. Looking at the study overall: When fractions had low cell numbers, they were prepared with SMART-Seq v4 Ultra Low Input.

Source: PBMCs, taken on the day of the yellow fever booster vaccination. This chain connects TRBV20-1 to TRBJ2-3; D is ambiguous. The sequence derives from a man aged 25 to 40 who received the YFV17D yellow fever vaccine. CDR3 loop: CSASAASTDTQYF. CDR3 bases: TGCAGTGCTAGCGCCGCTAGCACAGATACGCAGTATTTT.